Following are 15 T cell receptor beta chains from one sample sequenced in a study of T-cell reconstitution after alpha-beta-depleted transplantation in children. This sample's TCRbeta library carried unique molecular identifier barcodes. MiXCR, run by TCRdb on the PCR reads, gives a single entry per CDR3 protein. Altogether around 190,000 distinct CDR3 sequences are present, about 6.6% being singletons, with the ten largest covering just over 5.5%. Specimen: PBMCs, collected before TCRalphabeta/CD19-depleted stem cell transplant. Receptor source: a boy younger than 10 with acute lymphoblastic leukemia, due to receive a stem cell transplant.

This clonotype was seen repeatedly, ten times or more. The chain recombines TRBV7-2 with TRBJ1-1, with D unclear. CDR3 size: 11 residues. Between the trimmed V and J ends, which lost 8 bases and 5 bases, there was a span of 9 bases. The germline V gene encodes CDR1 SGHTA and CDR2 FQGNSA. DNA of the CDR3: TGTGCCAGCCCAGACGGTACTGAAGCTTTCTTT. It translates to CASPDGTEAFF. Complete variable domain (other parts from reference TRBV7-2 and TRBJ1-1): GAGVSQSPSNKVTEKGKDVELRCDPISGHTALYWYRQSLGQGLEFLIYFQGNSAPDKSGLPSDRFSAERTGGSVSTLTIQRTQQEDSAVYLCASPDGTEAFFGQGTRLTVV.

This clonotype has at least ten counts. V and J are TRBV7-2 and TRBJ2-3, with TRBD2 matching over 16 bases. Germline CDR1 SGHTA, CDR2 FQGNSA. There are 17 residues in the CDR3. V trimming: 3 bases; J trimming: 6 bases; junction bases outside the gene matches: 6. The CDR3 protein is CASSFTGTSGRDDTQYF. As DNA, the CDR3 is TGTGCCAGCAGCTTCACCGGGACTAGCGGGAGGGACGATACGCAGTATTTT. The variable domain in full, completed from reference TRBV7-2 and TRBJ2-3, reads GAGVSQSPSNKVTEKGKDVELRCDPISGHTALYWYRQSLGQGLEFLIYFQGNSAPDKSGLPSDRFSAERTGGSVSTLTIQRTQQEDSAVYLCASSFTGTSGRDDTQYFGPGTRLTVL.

This clonotype was counted between two and nine times. The gene calls are TRBV9 and TRBJ1-1; D gene unclear. This CDR3 has 16 amino acids. Germline CDR1 and CDR2: SGDLS and YYNGEE. V lost 4 bases, J lost 0 bases, and 16 bases lay in between. CDR3 residues: CASSRSSGPLNTEAFF. The CDR3 nucleotides are TGTGCCAGCAGCCGTAGCTCCGGGCCACTGAACACTGAAGCTTTCTTT.

The chain combines TRBV3-1 with TRBJ1-1; a possible D gene is TRBD1 (5 bases). The ends were cut back, 0 bases at V and 7 bases at J, with 15 bases in the middle. CDR3 size: 15 residues. CDR1 and CDR2 (germline): LGHDT, YNNKEL (reference sequence). DNA of the CDR3: TGTGCCAGCAGCCAAGATAGGCGACAGAACCTTGAAGCTTTCTTT. It encodes CASSQDRRQNLEAFF.

This clonotype has at least ten counts. The gene calls are TRBV5-1 and TRBJ1-1; D is unclear. The germline V gene has CDR1 SGHRS and CDR2 YFSETQ. The CDR3 runs to 11 residues. The V and J ends lost 5 bases and 5 bases respectively, with 7 bases between them. The CDR3 sequence is CASRIGTEAFF. CDR3 bases: TGCGCCAGCAGGATCGGGACTGAAGCTTTCTTT.

This clonotype has at least ten counts. The J gene is TRBJ2-1, the V gene TRBV6-5; no definite D call. V lost 0 bases to trimming and J lost 13 bases, with 16 bases between them. This CDR3 has 14 residues. Germline V gene sequence: CDR1 MNHEY, CDR2 SVGAGI. CDR3 coding DNA: TGTGCCAGCAGTTACTCGTTGGCCCGGGCGGATCAGTTCTTC. It is translated as CASSYSLARADQFF.

This clonotype has more than one count but fewer than ten. V is TRBV5-1 and J is TRBJ2-7; possible D gene TRBD1, 6 bases. CDR1 and CDR2 (germline): SGHRS, YFSETQ. Trimming pared 4 bases from V and 1 base from J, leaving 21 bases between. The CDR3 runs 17 residues. DNA for the CDR3: TGCGCCAGCAGCGGAGCTGGCCGGGACAAGAAATCCTACGAGCAGTACTTC. Translating it yields CASSGAGRDKKSYEQYF.

This clonotype was observed many times. The V gene is TRBV5-1, the J gene TRBJ1-2, with 8 positions matching TRBD1. Germline assignment: CDR1 SGHRS and CDR2 YFSETQ. CDR3 length: 14 residues. V shed 0 bases, J shed 7 bases, and the junction held 5 bases outside the gene matches. The CDR3 nucleotides read TGCGCCAGCAGCTTGGAAGGAGACAGGGGTGGCTACACCTTC. The encoded protein is CASSLEGDRGGYTF.

This clonotype was recorded at least ten times. The V and J genes are TRBV7-9 and TRBJ2-7, with 14 positions matching TRBD2. After removal of 5 bases from V and 6 bases from J, the junction contained 6 bases not matched to a gene. The CDR3 is 15 amino acids. Germline V lookup: CDR1 SEHNR, CDR2 FQNEAQ (reference sequence). The CDR3 DNA reads as TGTGCCAGCAGCCCTGGGACTAGCGGGAGTGGCGAGCAGTACTTC. Its translation is CASSPGTSGSGEQYF.

The sample holds many counts of this clonotype. The chain recombines TRBV27 with TRBJ2-3; D might be TRBD2 (6 bases). This CDR3 is built from 17 residues. Germline-derived CDR1 and CDR2 are MNHEY and SMNVEV (reference sequence). The ends were cut back, 8 bases at V and 4 bases at J, with 25 bases in the middle. CDR3 region: CASQTSPGRRVADTQYF. CDR3 sequence (DNA): TGTGCCAGCCAAACCTCCCCGGGTAGGAGGGTTGCAGATACGCAGTATTTT.

This clonotype was seen at least ten times. The gene calls are TRBV7-2 and TRBJ1-1; D not certain. Germline CDR1 reads SGHTA; CDR2 reads FQGNSA. The CDR3 covers 14 residues. V was trimmed by 1 base and J by 6 bases, leaving 12 bases between them. CDR3 protein: CASSLVQSSSEAFF. In DNA, the CDR3 is TGTGCCAGCAGCTTAGTTCAGTCTTCATCTGAAGCTTTCTTT. Supplemented by reference TRBV7-2 and TRBJ1-1, the full variable domain reads GAGVSQSPSNKVTEKGKDVELRCDPISGHTALYWYRQSLGQGLEFLIYFQGNSAPDKSGLPSDRFSAERTGGSVSTLTIQRTQQEDSAVYLCASSLVQSSSEAFFGQGTRLTVV.

As to this clonotype: This may be a read error: a much more frequent sequence differs by one nucleotide. This sequence joins TRBV28 and TRBJ2-7; either TRBD1 or TRBD2 may supply D (5 bases each). Trimming removed 5 bases from V and 10 bases from J, with 12 bases in between. This CDR3 contains 11 residues. Germline values: CDR1 MDHEN, CDR2 SYDVKM. DNA of the CDR3: TGTGCCAGCAGTGACTTTTGGGACCAGTACTTC. Translation: CASSDFWDQYF.

This clonotype has ten or more counts. The V and J genes are TRBV28 and TRBJ2-2; TRBD2 agrees at 7 bases. Germline V lookup: CDR1 MDHEN, CDR2 SYDVKM. V was clipped by 6 bases and J by 0 bases; unmatched bases: 4. The CDR3 loop spans 15 amino acids. Here the CDR3 reads CASRGTNTNTGELFF. The CDR3 bases are TGTGCCAGCAGAGGGACTAACACGAACACCGGGGAGCTGTTTTTT.

Turning to this clonotype: Given a much more abundant clone one base away, this may be a read error. V and J are TRBV9 and TRBJ2-1; TRBD2 matches at 9 bases. Germline V CDR1 and CDR2: SGDLS, YYNGEE. The V and J ends lost 4 bases and 5 bases, in that order; junction bases with no gene match: 7. The CDR3 has 15 residues. The CDR3 reads CASSIGLARDNEQFF. In nucleotides, the CDR3 is TGTGCCAGCAGCATCGGACTAGCGAGAGACAATGAGCAGTTCTTC.

This clonotype occurred many times. V is TRBV3-1 and J is TRBJ2-3; D ambiguous. Trimming shortened V by 2 bases and J by 5 bases, and 8 bases separated the two germline ends. Germline V gene lookup returns CDR1 LGHDT and CDR2 YNNKEL (reference sequence). The CDR3 consists of 13 residues. The DNA for the CDR3 is TGTGCCAGCAGCCAACGAGGTGGAGATACGCAGTATTTT. Amino acids: CASSQRGGDTQYF.